The 15 T cell receptor beta chains below were found in one sample sequenced in a study of regulatory T cells in long-lasting Graves disease. Researchers made TCR beta libraries by using iRepertoire HTBI primers and running Arm-PCR on CDR3 regions. In TCRdb, the multiplex PCR reads were re-called with MiXCR into one record per CDR3 protein. The sample contains 450,000 or so distinct CDR3 sequences, roughly 23% of which appear only once. Time point of the sample: persistent/refractory GD, antithyroid drugs over 5 years with positive TRAb. RNA extracted from PBMCs served as the sequencing template. Here the sequenced sample was peripheral blood mononuclear cells (PBMCs), taken when the disease was refractory, from a patient treated with antithyroid drugs. The origin of the receptors is a female donor with Graves disease.

This clonotype was seen repeatedly, ten times or more. The rearrangement joins TRBV2 to TRBJ1-1; no clear D. The CDR3 has 13 residues. V was pared by 7 bases and J by 6 bases, with 15 bases between. In germline, CDR1 is SNHLY, CDR2 FYNNEI. CDR3 residues: CASTLREAAEAFF. As DNA, the CDR3 is TGTGCCAGCACCCTAAGAGAGGCGGCTGAAGCTTTCTTT. The variable domain in full, with the rest retrieved from reference TRBV2 and TRBJ1-1, is EPEVTQTPSHQVTQMGQEVILRCVPISNHLYFYWYRQILGQKVEFLVSFYNNEISEKSEIFDDQFSVERPDGSNFTLKIRSTKLEDSAMYFCASTLREAAEAFFGQGTRLTVV.

This clonotype has a count of ten or more. The J gene is TRBJ1-1, the V gene TRBV28; D remains unclear. Trimming took 5 bases from V and 3 from J, leaving 16 bases between them. The CDR3 totals 15 residues. The germline CDR1 and CDR2 sequences are MDHEN and SYDVKM. The CDR3 bases are TGTGCCAGCAGTGGATTGGGAGGGAGGGACACTGAAGCTTTCTTT. Amino acid sequence: CASSGLGGRDTEAFF.

The chain employs TRBV11-2 and TRBJ2-1; 10 positions match TRBD2. V lost 2 bases to trimming and J lost 1 base; unmatched junction nucleotides: 2. Per germline, CDR1 SGHAT and CDR2 FQNNGV. The CDR3 contains 16 residues. In nucleotides, the CDR3 is TGTGCCAGCAGCTTAATACTAGCGGGGTCCTACAATGAGCAGTTCTTC. Protein product: CASSLILAGSYNEQFF.

This clonotype was observed at least ten times. This chain's CDR3 is CARTNEKLFF. For the CDR3, the DNA is TGTGCCAGGACAAATGAAAAACTGTTTTTT. The V call is TRBV6-1, the J call TRBJ1-4; D gene unclear. CDR1 is MNHNS, CDR2 SASEGT, per germline. V lost 9 bases to trimming and J lost 5 bases, with 4 bases between them. This CDR3 is built from 10 residues.

This clonotype was seen at least ten times. The chain carries TRBV29-1 and TRBJ1-1, with unresolved D. This CDR3 contains 14 residues. The V gene lost 5 bases and the J gene lost 1 base, with 14 bases spanning the gap. Germline V gives CDR1 SQVTM, CDR2 ANQGSEA. The CDR3 DNA reads TGCAGCGTTAGCAAGGGAAGTAGGAACACTGAAGCTTTCTTT. As protein: CSVSKGSRNTEAFF.

This clonotype was seen repeatedly, ten times or more. This chain links TRBV28 with TRBJ1-5; 10 nucleotides match TRBD1. V lost 7 bases to trimming and J lost 7 bases; unmatched junction nucleotides: 10. Germline CDR1 and CDR2: MDHEN and SYDVKM. The CDR3 has 15 amino acids. Written as DNA, the CDR3 is TGTGCCAGCACCTTAGGGACAGGGGAGCAACAGCCCCAGCATTTT. It is translated as CASTLGTGEQQPQHF.

This clonotype turned up a few times. This chain connects TRBV3-1 to TRBJ2-7; the match to TRBD2 covers 11 bases. CDR1 is LGHDT and CDR2 is YNNKEL in the germline V gene (reference sequence). The CDR3 has 15 amino acids. V trimming: 3 bases; J trimming: 6 bases; junction bases outside the gene matches: 7. The CDR3 loop is CASSQTASGRSEQYF. The CDR3 nucleotides are TGTGCCAGCAGCCAGACTGCTAGCGGGAGGTCCGAGCAGTACTTC.

Concerning this clonotype itself: This may stem from a read error, because a much larger clone lies one nucleotide away. The chain links TRBV12-3 or TRBV12-4 to TRBJ2-7; D might be TRBD1 (5 bases). V lost 7 bases, J lost 8 bases, and 15 bases lay in between. This CDR3 comprises 12 residues. Written as DNA, the CDR3 is TGTGCCAGCAATCACAACACAGGAAAGCAGTACTTC. The encoded protein is CASNHNTGKQYF.

This clonotype has just a few counts. The chain carries TRBV6-1 and TRBJ2-7; the match to TRBD1 covers 8 bases. CDR3 size: 14 residues. Per germline, CDR1 MNHNS and CDR2 SASEGT. V was clipped by 5 bases and J by 3 bases; unmatched bases: 6. The CDR3 loop is CASSPRTGYYEQYF. The DNA of the CDR3 is TGTGCCAGCAGTCCTCGGACAGGGTACTACGAGCAGTACTTC.

V usage is TRBV29-1 and J usage is TRBJ2-2; D is undetermined. This CDR3 is built from 14 residues. The germline V and J ends were trimmed by 5 bases and 1 base, with 11 bases remaining between them. From germline, CDR1 is SQVTM and CDR2 ANQGSEA. The CDR3 is CSVRTPGNTGELFF. The DNA for the CDR3 is TGCAGCGTTCGCACACCAGGGAACACCGGGGAGCTGTTTTTT.

This chain joins TRBV14 and TRBJ2-7, with 7 nucleotides matching TRBD2. The CDR3 has 15 amino acids. After removal of 1 base from V and 6 bases from J, the junction contained 9 bases not matched to a gene. Germline loops: CDR1 SGHDN, CDR2 FVKESK. The CDR3 loop is CASSQVYSPGGEQYF. The CDR3 nucleotides are TGTGCCAGCAGCCAAGTATACTCTCCGGGGGGCGAGCAGTACTTC.

The sample holds many counts of this clonotype. The chain has TRBV6-5 and TRBJ2-7; D call uncertain. Looked up from germline, CDR1 is MNHEY and CDR2 is SVGAGI. The CDR3 loop spans 14 amino acids. V shed 2 bases and J shed 6 bases, with 14 bases lying between them. CDR3 in amino acids: CASSYMATRVEQYF. CDR3 coding DNA: TGTGCCAGCAGTTACATGGCCACTCGGGTCGAGCAGTACTTC.

Worth noting for this clonotype: A junction boundary mismatches the germline segment, possibly from a read error. The CDR3 bases are TGTAGCGTTGAGCCCGGGTTGGGGACAGATACGCAGTATTTT. It is translated as CSVEPGLGTDTQYF. The chain carries TRBV29-1 and TRBJ2-3, with D tentatively TRBD2 (5 bases). The CDR3 consists of 14 residues. Germline lookup yields CDR1 SQVTM and CDR2 ANQGSEA.

Many counts were recorded for this clonotype. The chain recombines TRBV28 with TRBJ2-5; D assignment may be TRBD1 or TRBD2 (5 bases each). This CDR3 is built from 16 residues. Germline CDR1 is MDHEN and CDR2 is SYDVKM. The V end was cut by 5 bases, the J end by 1 base, with 17 bases between. CDR3 DNA sequence: TGTGCCAGCAGTCTTGGGGGTGAGGCGTCCCAAGAGACCCAGTACTTC. This gives the protein CASSLGGEASQETQYF.

V gene TRBV6-1 combines with J gene TRBJ2-7; D is ambiguous. Per the germline V gene, CDR1 is MNHNS and CDR2 is SASEGT. The CDR3 is made up of 13 amino acids. The ends were cut back, 5 bases at V and 4 bases at J, with 12 bases in the middle. In DNA form, the CDR3 reads TGTGCCAGCAGTCACCAGATCAGGTACGAGCAGTACTTC. This codes for CASSHQIRYEQYF.